This entry describes one T cell receptor beta chain. As yet, its antigen is unknown. This CDR3 contains 15 residues. Germline V gene lookup returns CDR1 SGHKS and CDR2 YYEKEE (reference sequence). With V trimmed by 5 bases and J by 2 bases, 10 bases remained unmatched. This sample is drawn from a study of cytomegalovirus exposure and HLA in healthy donors. Study-level results: In a later analysis, TCR association rates varied by HLA locus: DRB1 most, HLA-C fewest.

PCR was performed using 60 Vbeta and 13 Jbeta primers. The protocol was immunoSEQ multiplex PCR, while the TCRdb copy is restricted to in-frame clones and leaves out a portion. The table includes under 200,000 clones, roughly 75% detected once. The sequenced sample consisted of PBMCs. This receptor was taken from a woman in her forties or fifties in good health and CMV-seropositive. V gene TRBV5-5 combines with J gene TRBJ2-7; 7 bases are shared with TRBD1. CDR3 protein: CASRQTPGQTYEQYF. The DNA of the CDR3 is TGTGCCAGCAGGCAGACCCCGGGACAGACCTACGAGCAGTACTTC.